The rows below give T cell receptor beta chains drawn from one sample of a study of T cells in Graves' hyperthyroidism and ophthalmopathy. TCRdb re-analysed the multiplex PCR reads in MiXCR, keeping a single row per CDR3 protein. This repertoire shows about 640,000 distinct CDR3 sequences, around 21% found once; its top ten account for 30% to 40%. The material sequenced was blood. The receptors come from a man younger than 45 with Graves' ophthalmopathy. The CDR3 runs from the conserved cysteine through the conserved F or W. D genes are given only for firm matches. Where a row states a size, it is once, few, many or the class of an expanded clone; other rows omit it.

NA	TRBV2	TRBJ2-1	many	TGTGCCAGCAGTTCGGAGGGCGGCGAGCAGTTCTTC	CASSSEGGEQFF
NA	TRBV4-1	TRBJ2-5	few	TGCGCCAGCAGCCAAGGCCCTAGCCGTCAAGAGACCCAGTACTTC	CASSQGPSRQETQYF
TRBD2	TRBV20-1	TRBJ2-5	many	TGCAGTGCCCCGGCGGGGACTAGCGGGAGTAAGACCCAGTACTTC	CSAPAGTSGSKTQYF
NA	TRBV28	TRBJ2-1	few	TGTGCCAGCAGTTTAAGCACCCTTTTAACCTACAATGAGCAGTTCTTC	CASSLSTLLTYNEQFF
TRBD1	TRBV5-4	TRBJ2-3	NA	TGTGCCAGCAGGGACAGGGGAGGGACAGATACGCAGTATTTT	CASRDRGGTDTQYF
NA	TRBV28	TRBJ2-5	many	TGCGCCAGCAGCTTCAATCAAGAGACCCAGTACTTC	CASSFNQETQYF
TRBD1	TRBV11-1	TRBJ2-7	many	TGTGCCAGCAGCCCCAGACAGGGGCGCTTTTACGAGCAGTACTTC	CASSPRQGRFYEQYF
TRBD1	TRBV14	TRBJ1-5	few	TGTGCCAGCAACCCTCAACAGGGGAAAAGCAATCAGCCCCAGCATTTT	CASNPQQGKSNQPQHF
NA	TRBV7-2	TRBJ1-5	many	TGTGCCAGCAGCTTAGTATGGGAAAGCAATCAGCCCCAGCATTTT	CASSLVWESNQPQHF
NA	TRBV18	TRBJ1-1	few	TGTGCCAGCTCATTTGAGGACACTGAAGCTTTCTTT	CASSFEDTEAFF
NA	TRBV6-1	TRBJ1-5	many	TGTGCCAGCAGTGATTTCGGCAGAGATCAGCCCCAGCATTTT	CASSDFGRDQPQHF
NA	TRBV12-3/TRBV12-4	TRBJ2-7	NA	TGTGCCAGCAGTTTTACCGAGGCCCAGCAGTACTTC	CASSFTEAQQYF
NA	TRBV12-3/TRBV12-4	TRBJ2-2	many	TGTGCCAGCAGACAACTTAACACCGGGGAGCTGTTTTTT	CASRQLNTGELFF
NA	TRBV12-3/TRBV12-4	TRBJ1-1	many	TGTGCCAGCAGTTTTAGGCTAGGGGATGAGAGAGCTTTCTTT	CASSFRLGDERAFF
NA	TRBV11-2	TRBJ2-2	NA	TGTGCCAGCAGCTTAGATGGTCGGACCCCCGTCTTGGCCGGGGAGCTGTTTTTT	CASSLDGRTPVLAGELFF
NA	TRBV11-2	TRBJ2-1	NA	TGTGCCAGCAGCCTACCGGGACTCCCGAGCGATGAGCAGTTCTTC	CASSLPGLPSDEQFF
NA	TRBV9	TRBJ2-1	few	TGTGCCAGCAGCGTAGCTACGGCGGTTGCCTACAATGAGCAGTTCTTC	CASSVATAVAYNEQFF
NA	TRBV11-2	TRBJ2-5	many	TGTGCCAGCAGCCCACAGCCTATTGAGACCCAGTACTTC	CASSPQPIETQYF
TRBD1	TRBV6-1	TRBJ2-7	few	TGTGCCAGCAGCCCCTACCCCGGCGCAGGGGGCTCCTACGAGCAGTACTTC	CASSPYPGAGGSYEQYF
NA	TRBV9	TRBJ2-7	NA	TGTGCCAGCAGCGATGCAGGGAGCTCCTACGAGCAGTACTTC	CASSDAGSSYEQYF
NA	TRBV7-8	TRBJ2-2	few	TGTGCCAGCAGCTCCCGCGGGGTCACCGGGGAGCTGTTTTTT	CASSSRGVTGELFF
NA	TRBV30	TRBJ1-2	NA	TGTGCCTGGAAACTCGGGCAGGAAGATGGCTACACCTTC	CAWKLGQEDGYTF
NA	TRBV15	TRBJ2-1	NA	TGTGCCACCAACGAGGGGGAAAGCTCCTCCTACAATGAGCAGTTCTTC	CATNEGESSSYNEQFF
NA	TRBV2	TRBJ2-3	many	TGTGCCAGCAGTGAAGCAAGCCTGCACACAGATACGCAGTATTTT	CASSEASLHTDTQYF
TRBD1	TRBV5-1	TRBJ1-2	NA	TGCGCCAGCAGCAGAGGGACAGGGGGCTTGGATGGCTACACCTTC	CASSRGTGGLDGYTF
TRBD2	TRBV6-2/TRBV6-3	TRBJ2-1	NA	TGTGCCAGCAGTTACCCGCTAGCGGGAGGGCCCGGGTACAATGGGCAGTTCTTC	CASSYPLAGGPGYNGQFF
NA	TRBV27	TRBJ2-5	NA	TGTGCCAGCAGGCCCGAAACGCCGGGTCGGAAGACCCAGTACTTC	CASRPETPGRKTQYF
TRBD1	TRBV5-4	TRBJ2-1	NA	TGTGCCAGCAGCGGAAGGGGGCAAAGCTCCTACAATGAGCAGTTCTTC	CASSGRGQSSYNEQFF
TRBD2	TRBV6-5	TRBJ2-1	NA	TGTGCCAGCAGTTACGTGGGACTAGCGGACAATGAGCAGTTCTTC	CASSYVGLADNEQFF
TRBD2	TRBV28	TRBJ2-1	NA	TGTGCCAGCAGACCTATAGCGGGGCTCTACAATGAGCAGTTCTTC	CASRPIAGLYNEQFF
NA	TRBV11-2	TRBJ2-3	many	TGTGCCAGCAGCCTCGGGACTTCTAGCACAGATACGCAGTATTTT	CASSLGTSSTDTQYF
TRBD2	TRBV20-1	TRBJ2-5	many	TGCAGTGCTAGACTAGCGGGAGCAGAGACCCAGTACTTC	CSARLAGAETQYF
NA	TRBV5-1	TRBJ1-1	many	TGCGCCAGCCGCTCGCCAGTGAACACTGAAGCTTTCTTT	CASRSPVNTEAFF
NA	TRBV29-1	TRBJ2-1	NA	TGCAGCGTTGATGCGAGGACCTCCTACAATGAGCAGTTCTTC	CSVDARTSYNEQFF
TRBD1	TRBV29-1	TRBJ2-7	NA	TGCAGCGTTGAGGGCAGGGGGAACGAGCAGTACTTC	CSVEGRGNEQYF
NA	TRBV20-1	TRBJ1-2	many	TGCAGTGCTCAGGGTTTCGGCTACACCTTC	CSAQGFGYTF
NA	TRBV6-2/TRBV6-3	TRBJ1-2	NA	TGTGCCAGCAACAGGCTGGGGGCCGGGGCCCATGGCTACACCTTC	CASNRLGAGAHGYTF
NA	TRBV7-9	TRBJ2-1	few	TGTGCCAGCACCGTGGAGGATAATGAGCAGTTCTTC	CASTVEDNEQFF
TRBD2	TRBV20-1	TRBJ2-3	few	TGCAGTGCTAGAAACGCGGGAGAAAGCACAGATACGCAGTATTTT	CSARNAGESTDTQYF
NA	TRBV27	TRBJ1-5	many	TGTGCCAGCAGGAGGGAGAGAAAGGGCAATCAGCCCCAGCATTTT	CASRRERKGNQPQHF
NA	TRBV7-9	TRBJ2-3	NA	TGTGCCAGCAGCTCGACCCCCCGTGGCACAGATACGCAGTATTTT	CASSSTPRGTDTQYF
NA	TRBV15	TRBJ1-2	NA	TGTGCCACCAGCAGAGCAAGAGGTGGGTGGGGCGGCCTCTACTATGGCTACACCTTC	CATSRARGGWGGLYYGYTF
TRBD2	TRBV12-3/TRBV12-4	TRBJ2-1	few	TGTGCCAGCCTACGACCCAGCGGGAGCCGCAATGAGCAGTTCTTC	CASLRPSGSRNEQFF
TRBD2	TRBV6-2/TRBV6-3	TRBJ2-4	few	TGTGCCAGCAGTTACCCAATGACTAGCGGGTGGATCGGGACCAAAAACATTCAGTACTTC	CASSYPMTSGWIGTKNIQYF
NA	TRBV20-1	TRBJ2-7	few	TGCAGTGCTAGGAGTAGTCTTGCGCGGGAGCAGTACTTC	CSARSSLAREQYF
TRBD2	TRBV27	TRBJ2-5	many	TGTGCCAGCAGTTCAATGCCCCCGCTAGCGGTGTACCAAGAGACCCAGTACTTC	CASSSMPPLAVYQETQYF
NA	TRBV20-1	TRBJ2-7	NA	TGCAGTGCTAGAGTTGGAGGACCGAAAATCGACGAGCAGTACTTC	CSARVGGPKIDEQYF
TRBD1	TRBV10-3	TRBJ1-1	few	TGTGCCATCAGGGAACATTCCGGGACAGGGAACACTGAAGCTTTCTTT	CAIREHSGTGNTEAFF
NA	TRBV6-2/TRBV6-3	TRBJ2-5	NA	TGTGCCAGCAGGTTATTGGGGGCCCAGTACTTC	CASRLLGAQYF
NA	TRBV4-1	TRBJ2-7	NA	TGCGCCAGCAGCCAAGTCTGGAGCGGAGAAAACTACGAGCAGTACTTC	CASSQVWSGENYEQYF
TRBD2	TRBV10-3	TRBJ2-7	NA	TGTGCCATCAGTGATACTAGCGGGATGACATACGAGCAGTACTTC	CAISDTSGMTYEQYF
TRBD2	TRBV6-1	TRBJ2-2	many	TGTGCCAGCAGTGAGCGGGAGGGCCGCGGGGAGCTGTTTTTT	CASSEREGRGELFF